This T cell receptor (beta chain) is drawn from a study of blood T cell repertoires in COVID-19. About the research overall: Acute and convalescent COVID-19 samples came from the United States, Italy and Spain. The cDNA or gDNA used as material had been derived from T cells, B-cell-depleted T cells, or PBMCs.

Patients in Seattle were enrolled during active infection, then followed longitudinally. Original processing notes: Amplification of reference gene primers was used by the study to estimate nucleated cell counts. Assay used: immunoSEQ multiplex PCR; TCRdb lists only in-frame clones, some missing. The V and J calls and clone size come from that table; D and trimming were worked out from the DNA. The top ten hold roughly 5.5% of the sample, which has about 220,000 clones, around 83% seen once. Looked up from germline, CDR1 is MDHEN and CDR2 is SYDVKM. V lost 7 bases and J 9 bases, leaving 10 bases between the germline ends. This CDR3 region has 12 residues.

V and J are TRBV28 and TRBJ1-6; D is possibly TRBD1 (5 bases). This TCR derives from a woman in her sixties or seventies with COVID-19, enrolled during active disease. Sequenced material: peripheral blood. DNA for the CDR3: TGTGCCAGCACTAACCAGGGTTCACCCCTCCACTTT. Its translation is CASTNQGSPLHF.